This T cell receptor (beta chain) was recorded in a study of cytomegalovirus exposure and HLA in healthy donors. In the PCR, 60 Vbeta and 13 Jbeta primers were used. Measured with immunoSEQ multiplex PCR; TCRdb has only the in-frame clones, and not every one. Found here are 100,000 to 150,000 clones, about 80% of them singletons; the top ten hold roughly 9.3%. V gave up 3 bases and J gave up 4 bases; unmatched junction bases: 11. The CDR3 contains 17 residues. Germline V lookup: CDR1 KGHSH, CDR2 LQKENI. The receptor's source is a woman in her 50s in good health and CMV-seropositive. Sequenced: PBMCs. This sequence joins TRBV18 and TRBJ2-2; 7 nucleotides agree with TRBD1. CDR3 protein: CASSPLINRGGTGELFF. The CDR3 coding sequence is TGTGCCAGCTCACCGCTGATTAACAGGGGTGGCACCGGGGAGCTGTTTTTT.